The subject of this entry is one T cell receptor (beta chain). Categorization into cohorts depended on clinical history that participants reported. A COVID-19 case had been met by exposed participants during the 2 weeks before study entry. In the source study's methods: Estimated nucleated cell counts came from reference gene primer amplification. Profiled with immunoSEQ multiplex PCR; TCRdb holds only in-frame clones, not every one. The V and J calls and the clone size are those of that table, but D and trimming were determined from the DNA. Among around 130,000 clones, approximately 80% were seen once, and the ten largest hold 1.6%. This entry belongs to a study of blood T cell repertoires in COVID-19. At the level of the study: Some COVID-19 samples were acute and others convalescent; all came from the United States, Italy and Spain.

CDR1 is MDHEN and CDR2 is SYDVKM in the germline V gene. CDR3 length: 12 residues. V gave up 3 bases and J gave up 4 bases, with 7 bases separating them. The chain links TRBV28 to TRBJ2-7; D ambiguous. This clonotype was obtained from a young woman who had been exposed to COVID-19. Sequencing input: PBMCs or T cells enriched from blood (not recorded which). The CDR3 is CASSLAPYEQYF. The CDR3 coding sequence is TGTGCCAGCAGTTTGGCCCCTTACGAGCAGTACTTC.